The clone carrying this TCR beta chain was detected a few times. This record comes from a study of blood T cell repertoires in COVID-19. Study context: The cDNA or gDNA used as material had been derived from T cells, B-cell-depleted T cells, or PBMCs.

Seattle cases were enrolled at active infection and followed longitudinally. Study processing details: Reference gene primers were amplified, and this amplification served to estimate nucleated cell counts. Profiling relied on immunoSEQ multiplex PCR, and the TCRdb table lists in-frame clones only, not all of them. The D gene and trimming were derived from the DNA, and the V and J assignments and clone size from that table. In the table there are about 300,000 clones, 75% to 90% of which are singletons. With V trimmed by 3 bases and J by 6 bases, 12 bases remained unmatched. This CDR3 is built from 17 residues. The germline V gene encodes CDR1 SGHRS and CDR2 YFSETQ.

The TCR originated in a woman aged 45-65 years with COVID-19, enrolled during active disease. Sample: peripheral blood. The chain joins TRBV5-1 to TRBJ2-7; 13 bases map to TRBD2. The CDR3 nucleotides read TGCGCCAGCAGCTCACTAGCGGGAGGGCCTTCCCTCTCCGAGCAGTACTTC. It translates to CASSSLAGGPSLSEQYF.